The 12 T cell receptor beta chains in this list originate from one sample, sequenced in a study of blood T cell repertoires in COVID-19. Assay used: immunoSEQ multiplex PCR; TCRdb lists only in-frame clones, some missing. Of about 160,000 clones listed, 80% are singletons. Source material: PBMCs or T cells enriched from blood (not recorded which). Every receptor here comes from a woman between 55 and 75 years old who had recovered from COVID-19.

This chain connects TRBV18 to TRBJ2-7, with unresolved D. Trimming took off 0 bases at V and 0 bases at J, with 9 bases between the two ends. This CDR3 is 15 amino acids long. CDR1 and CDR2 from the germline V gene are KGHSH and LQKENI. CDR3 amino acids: CASSPPAYTSYEQYF. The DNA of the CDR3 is TGTGCCAGCTCACCACCGGCTTACACCTCCTACGAGCAGTACTTC. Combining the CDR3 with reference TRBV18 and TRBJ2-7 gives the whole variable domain NAGVMQNPRHLVRRRGQEARLRCSPMKGHSHVYWYRQLPEEGLKFMVYLQKENIIDESGMPKERFSAEFPKEGPSILRIQQVVRGDSAAYFCASSPPAYTSYEQYFGPGTRLTVT.

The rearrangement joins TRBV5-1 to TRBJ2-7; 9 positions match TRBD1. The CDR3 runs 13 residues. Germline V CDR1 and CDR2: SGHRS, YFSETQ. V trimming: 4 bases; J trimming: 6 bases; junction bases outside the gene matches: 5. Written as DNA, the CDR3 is TGCGCCAGCAGCCTAGGGACAGGGAGCGAGCAGTACTTC. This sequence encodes CASSLGTGSEQYF.

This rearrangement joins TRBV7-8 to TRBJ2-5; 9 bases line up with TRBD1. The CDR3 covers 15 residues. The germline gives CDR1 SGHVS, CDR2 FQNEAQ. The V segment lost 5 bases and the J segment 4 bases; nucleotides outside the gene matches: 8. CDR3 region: CASSLIDRGRETQYF. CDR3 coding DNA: TGTGCCAGCAGCCTTATAGACAGGGGGAGAGAGACCCAGTACTTC.

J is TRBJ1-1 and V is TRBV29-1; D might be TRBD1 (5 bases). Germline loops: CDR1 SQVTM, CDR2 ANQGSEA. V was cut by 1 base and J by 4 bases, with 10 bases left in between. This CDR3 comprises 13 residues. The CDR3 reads CSVEGGKATEAFF. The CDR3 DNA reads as TGCAGCGTTGAAGGGGGCAAGGCCACTGAAGCTTTCTTT.

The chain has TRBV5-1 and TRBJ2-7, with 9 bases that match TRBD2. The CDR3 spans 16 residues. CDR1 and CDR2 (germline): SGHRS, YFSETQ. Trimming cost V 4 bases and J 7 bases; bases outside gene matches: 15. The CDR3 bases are TGCGCCAGCAGCGAATATAGCGGGGGTCCTTCATGGGAGCAGTACTTC. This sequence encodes CASSEYSGGPSWEQYF.

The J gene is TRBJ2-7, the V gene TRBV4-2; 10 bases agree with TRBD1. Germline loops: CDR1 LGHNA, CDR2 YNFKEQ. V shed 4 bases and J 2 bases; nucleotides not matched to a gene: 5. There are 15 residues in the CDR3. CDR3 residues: CASSPGGQGAYEQYF. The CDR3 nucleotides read TGTGCCAGCAGCCCCGGCGGACAGGGGGCCTACGAGCAGTACTTC.

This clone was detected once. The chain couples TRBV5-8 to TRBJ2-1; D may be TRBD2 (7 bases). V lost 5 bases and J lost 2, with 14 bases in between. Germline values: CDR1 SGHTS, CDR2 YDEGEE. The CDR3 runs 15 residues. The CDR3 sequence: CASRWGGGTYNEQFF. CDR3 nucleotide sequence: TGTGCCAGCAGATGGGGGGGCGGGACCTACAATGAGCAGTTCTTC.

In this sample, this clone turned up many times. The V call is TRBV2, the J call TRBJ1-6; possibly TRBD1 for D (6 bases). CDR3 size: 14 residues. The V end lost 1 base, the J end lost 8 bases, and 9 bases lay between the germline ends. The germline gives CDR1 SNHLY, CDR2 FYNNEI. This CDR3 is CASSEGTAHSPLHF. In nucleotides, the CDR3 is TGTGCCAGCAGTGAAGGGACAGCTCATTCACCCCTCCACTTT.

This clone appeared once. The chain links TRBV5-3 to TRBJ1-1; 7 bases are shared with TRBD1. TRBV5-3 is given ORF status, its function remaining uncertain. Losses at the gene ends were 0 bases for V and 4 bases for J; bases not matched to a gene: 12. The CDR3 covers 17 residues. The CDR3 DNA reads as TGTGCCAGAAGCTTGGGGGGCCGGACAGGTAGGGGCACTGAAGCTTTCTTT. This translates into CARSLGGRTGRGTEAFF.

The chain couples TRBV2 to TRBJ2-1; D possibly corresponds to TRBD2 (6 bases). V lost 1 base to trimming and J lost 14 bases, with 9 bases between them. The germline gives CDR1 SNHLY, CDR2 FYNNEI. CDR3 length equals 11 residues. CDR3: CASSEGGGKFF. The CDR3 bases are TGTGCCAGCAGTGAAGGGGGCGGGAAGTTCTTC.

The CDR3 DNA reads TGCAGTGCTAGTCCGGGACAGGAGAATGGCTACACCTTC. Amino acids: CSASPGQENGYTF. The J gene is TRBJ1-2, the V gene TRBV20-1, with 8 bases identical to TRBD1. Germline loops: CDR1 DFQATT, CDR2 SNEGSKA (reference sequence). V dropped 3 bases and J dropped 6; count of bases not matched to a gene: 6. The CDR3 contains 13 residues.

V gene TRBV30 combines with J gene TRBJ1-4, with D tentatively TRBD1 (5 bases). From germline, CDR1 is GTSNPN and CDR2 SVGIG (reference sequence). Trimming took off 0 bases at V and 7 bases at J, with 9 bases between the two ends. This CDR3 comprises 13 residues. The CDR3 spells CAWSVGGSEKLFF. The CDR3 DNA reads TGTGCCTGGAGTGTGGGGGGGAGTGAAAAACTGTTTTTT.